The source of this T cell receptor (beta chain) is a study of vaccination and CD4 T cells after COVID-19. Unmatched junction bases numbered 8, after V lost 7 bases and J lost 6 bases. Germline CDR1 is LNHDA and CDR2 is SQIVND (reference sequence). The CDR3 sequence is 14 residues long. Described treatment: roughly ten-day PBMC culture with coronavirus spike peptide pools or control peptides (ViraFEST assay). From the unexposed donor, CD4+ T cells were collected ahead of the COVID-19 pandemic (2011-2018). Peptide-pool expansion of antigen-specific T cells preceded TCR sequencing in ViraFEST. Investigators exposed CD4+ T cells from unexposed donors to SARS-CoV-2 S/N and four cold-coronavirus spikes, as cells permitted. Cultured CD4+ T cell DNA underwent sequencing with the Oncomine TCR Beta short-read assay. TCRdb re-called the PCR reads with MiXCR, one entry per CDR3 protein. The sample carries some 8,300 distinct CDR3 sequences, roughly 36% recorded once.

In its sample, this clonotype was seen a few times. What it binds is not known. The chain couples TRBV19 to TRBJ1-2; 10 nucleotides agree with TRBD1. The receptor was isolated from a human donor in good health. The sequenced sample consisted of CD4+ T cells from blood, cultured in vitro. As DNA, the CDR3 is TGTGCCAGTATTACCCCGGGACAGGGGCATGGCTACACCTTC. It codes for CASITPGQGHGYTF.